A single sample gave rise to the 21 T cell receptor beta chains below, sequenced in a study of memory CD4+ T cells and cytomegalovirus serostatus. Single viable CD3+CD4+CD8-CD45RO+ cells were sorted as the memory CD4+ T cells. Here immunoSEQ multiplex PCR was the method, and the copy in TCRdb shows in-frame clones only, minus some. The sample has 45,000 to 50,000 clones; approximately 78% are singletons. Sequencing was performed on memory CD4+ T cells from blood. These receptors originate from an adult in good health and CMV-seronegative.

The chain employs TRBV6-1 and TRBJ1-2; no clear D. In germline, CDR1 is MNHNS, CDR2 SASEGT. This CDR3 region has 13 residues. The germline V and J ends were trimmed by 1 base and 7 bases, with 10 bases remaining between them. The DNA for the CDR3 is TGTGCCAGCAGTGAAGGCCGGGTAGCTGGCTACACCTTC. Translated: CASSEGRVAGYTF.

V is TRBV18 and J is TRBJ2-5; D is ambiguous. This CDR3 has 13 residues. The germline V gene encodes CDR1 KGHSH and CDR2 LQKENI. Trimming took off 2 bases at V and 2 bases at J, with 6 bases between the two ends. This CDR3 is CASSPALQETQYF. The CDR3 region has the DNA TGTGCCAGCTCACCAGCCTTACAAGAGACCCAGTACTTC.

This chain links TRBV27 with TRBJ2-7; TRBD2 is a possible D gene (6 bases). V was pared by 11 bases and J by 2 bases, with 16 bases between. Germline-derived CDR1 and CDR2 are MNHEY and SMNVEV (reference sequence). The CDR3 is made up of 13 amino acids. The CDR3 DNA sequence: TGTGCCGTAGCGGACTGGGGAACCTACGAGCAGTACTTC. Encoded protein: CAVADWGTYEQYF.

The chain couples TRBV29-1 to TRBJ2-2; D remains unclear. CDR1 SQVTM and CDR2 ANQGSEA come from the germline V gene. The CDR3 runs 13 residues. CDR3 in amino acids: CSAAKPSTGELFF. CDR3 in DNA: TGCTCGGCGGCCAAGCCGAGCACCGGGGAGCTGTTTTTT.

The CDR3 region is CASSSAYSEAFF. DNA of the CDR3: TGCGCCAGCAGCTCTGCTTATAGTGAAGCTTTCTTT. J is TRBJ1-1 and V is TRBV5-1; the D is unclear. V was trimmed by 3 bases and J by 7 bases, leaving 10 bases between them. CDR3 length: 12 amino acids. Germline V gene sequence: CDR1 SGHRS, CDR2 YFSETQ. Full variable domain (remainder filled in from reference TRBV5-1 and TRBJ1-1): KAGVTQTPRYLIKTRGQQVTLSCSPISGHRSVSWYQQTPGQGLQFLFEYFSETQRNKGNFPGRFSGRQFSNSRSEMNVSTLELGDSALYLCASSSAYSEAFFGQGTRLTVV.

The rearrangement links TRBV5-4 to TRBJ2-2, with D possibly matching TRBD1 (6 bases). Trimming removed 0 bases at V and 4 bases at J, with 13 bases between. The CDR3 loop spans 16 amino acids. The germline gives CDR1 SGHNT, CDR2 YYREEE (reference sequence). The CDR3 here is CASSLVSGGSTGELFF. CDR3 nucleotide sequence: TGTGCCAGCAGCTTGGTCAGTGGGGGCAGCACCGGGGAGCTGTTTTTT. Filled out from reference TRBV5-4 and TRBJ2-2, the complete variable domain reads ETGVTQSPTHLIKTRGQQVTLRCSSQSGHNTVSWYQQALGQGPQFIFQYYREEENGRGNFPPRFSGLQFPNYSSELNVNALELDDSALYLCASSLVSGGSTGELFFGEGSRLTVL.

The V call is TRBV7-9, the J call TRBJ2-1; 8 nucleotides agree with TRBD2. The germline V gene encodes CDR1 SEHNR and CDR2 FQNEAQ (reference sequence). J was trimmed by 7 bases and V by 2 bases; bases with no gene match: 4. There are 14 residues in the CDR3. The CDR3 loop is CASSLSGLGNEQFF. CDR3 in DNA: TGTGCCAGCAGCTTATCGGGACTAGGTAATGAGCAGTTCTTC. The whole variable domain, filled in from reference TRBV7-9 and TRBJ2-1, reads DTGVSQNPRHKITKRGQNVTFRCDPISEHNRLYWYRQTLGQGPEFLTYFQNEAQLEKSRLLSDRFSAERPKGSFSTLEIQRTEQGDSAMYLCASSLSGLGNEQFFGPGTRLTVL.

The V gene is TRBV5-4, the J gene TRBJ2-2; possible D gene TRBD1, 5 bases. The CDR3 loop spans 17 amino acids. Germline V gene data show CDR1 as SGHNT and CDR2 as YYREEE (reference sequence). V was cut by 2 bases and J by 3 bases, with 17 bases left in between. The CDR3 loop is CASSLKSRTPYTGELFF. DNA of the CDR3: TGTGCCAGCAGCTTAAAGTCTAGGACACCGTACACCGGGGAGCTGTTTTTT.

In DNA form, the CDR3 reads TGCGCCAGCAGCTTGGGCGACGGGGCAACGCCCCAGCATTTT. Its protein is CASSLGDGATPQHF. The J gene is TRBJ1-5, the V gene TRBV5-1; D is perhaps TRBD1 (5 bases). Germline V gene sequence: CDR1 SGHRS, CDR2 YFSETQ. Trimming removed 0 bases from V and 9 bases from J, with 13 bases in between. The CDR3 is 14 residues long.

V gene TRBV27 combines with J gene TRBJ1-2, with 9 bases aligning to TRBD1. Unmatched junction bases numbered 6, after V lost 3 bases and J lost 4 bases. CDR1 MNHEY and CDR2 SMNVEV come from the germline V gene (reference sequence). The CDR3 is 15 residues long. CDR3 in DNA: TGTGCCAGCAGTTTCCGGAGGGGACAGGGCTATGGCTACACCTTC. This sequence encodes CASSFRRGQGYGYTF.

The chain recombines TRBV11-2 with TRBJ1-1; 11 nucleotides agree with TRBD1. V shed 3 bases and J 7 bases; nucleotides not matched to a gene: 10. Germline V CDR1 and CDR2: SGHAT, FQNNGV. The CDR3 loop spans 16 amino acids. The CDR3 DNA is TGTGCCAGCAGCTTTAGACCCGGACAGGGGGCCCTTGAAGCTTTCTTT. Protein sequence: CASSFRPGQGALEAFF. Combining the CDR3 with reference TRBV11-2 and TRBJ1-1 gives the whole variable domain EAGVAQSPRYKIIEKRQSVAFWCNPISGHATLYWYQQILGQGPKLLIQFQNNGVVDDSQLPKDRFSAERLKGVDSTLKIQPAKLEDSAVYLCASSFRPGQGALEAFFGQGTRLTVV.

V gene TRBV10-3 combines with J gene TRBJ2-5; 8 bases are shared with TRBD1. The CDR3 has 14 residues. V gave up 3 bases and J gave up 2 bases; unmatched junction bases: 2. Germline V gene lookup returns CDR1 ENHRY and CDR2 SYGVKD. The CDR3: CAISDWTGQETQYF. In DNA, the CDR3 is TGTGCCATCAGTGACTGGACAGGGCAAGAGACCCAGTACTTC.

This rearrangement joins TRBV10-3 to TRBJ2-1; maybe TRBD1 (5 bases). The CDR3 runs 14 residues. Germline V gene lookup returns CDR1 ENHRY and CDR2 SYGVKD. V lost 5 bases and J lost 4, with 12 bases in between. This chain's CDR3 is CAISHGQVYNEQFF. The CDR3 nucleotides read TGTGCCATCAGTCACGGACAAGTTTACAATGAGCAGTTCTTC.

The V gene is TRBV4-2, the J gene TRBJ2-3; no definite D call. V was shortened by 6 bases and J by 4 bases, with 17 bases between the two germline ends. Germline-derived CDR1 and CDR2 are LGHNA and YNFKEQ. This CDR3 contains 15 residues. Written as DNA, the CDR3 is TGTGCCAGCAGTCGTGCGCCCGAGGATCCAGATACGCAGTATTTT. This sequence encodes CASSRAPEDPDTQYF.

Ten or more counts support this clone. The chain combines TRBV28 with TRBJ2-7; 7 nucleotides line up with TRBD2. Germline loops: CDR1 MDHEN, CDR2 SYDVKM. Trimming at V came to 8 bases and at J to 0 bases, leaving 7 bases not matched to a gene. The CDR3 extends over 14 amino acids. The CDR3 nucleotides are TGTGCCAGCCTCTTGCGGGGGAGCTCCTACGAGCAGTACTTC. Translation gives CASLLRGSSYEQYF.

In nucleotides, the CDR3 is TGTGCCAGCTCACCAAGCAGGGAAGGCTATGGCTACACCTTC. The encoded protein is CASSPSREGYGYTF. This chain connects TRBV18 to TRBJ1-2; D is possibly TRBD1 (5 bases). Germline loops: CDR1 KGHSH, CDR2 LQKENI. The length of the CDR3 is 14 residues. Trimming took off 2 bases at V and 4 bases at J, with 11 bases between the two ends. Full variable domain (missing parts from reference TRBV18 and TRBJ1-2): NAGVMQNPRHLVRRRGQEARLRCSPMKGHSHVYWYRQLPEEGLKFMVYLQKENIIDESGMPKERFSAEFPKEGPSILRIQQVVRGDSAAYFCASSPSREGYGYTFGSGTRLTVV.

J is TRBJ2-7 and V is TRBV6-1, with D possibly being TRBD2 (6 bases). V lost 4 bases and J 5 bases, leaving 12 bases between the germline ends. CDR1 is MNHNS and CDR2 is SASEGT in the germline V gene. The length of the CDR3 is 13 residues. Written as DNA, the CDR3 is TGTGCCAGCAGTGTCCGGAGGGCTGACGAGCAGTACTTC. Its translation is CASSVRRADEQYF.

The chain has TRBV12-5 and TRBJ2-2; D is unresolved. CDR1 is LGHNT, CDR2 FRNRAP, per germline. V was cut by 1 base and J by 3 bases, with 6 bases left in between. The CDR3 consists of 14 residues. CDR3 DNA sequence: TGTGCTAGTGGTTTGGGAGGCGACACCGGGGAGCTGTTTTTT. Amino acid sequence: CASGLGGDTGELFF.

The chain employs TRBV5-1 and TRBJ2-7, with D possibly TRBD2 on 5 matching bases. The CDR3 has 14 residues. Germline lookup yields CDR1 SGHRS and CDR2 YFSETQ. Trimming left V 4 bases short and J 1 base short, with 12 bases between. The CDR3 coding sequence is TGCGCCAGCAGCCGGGAAGGGCAGTCCTACGAGCAGTACTTC. This gives the protein CASSREGQSYEQYF.

The sample holds a few counts of this clone. DNA of the CDR3: TGTGCCAGCAGTGAAACGAGACAGCGGACTAACTATGGCTACACCTTC. Encoded protein: CASSETRQRTNYGYTF. The chain links TRBV2 to TRBJ1-2; D possibly corresponds to TRBD1 (5 bases). CDR1 and CDR2 (germline): SNHLY, FYNNEI. Trimming cost V 2 bases and J 0 bases, with 13 bases left between them. The CDR3 is 16 residues long.

This clone was seen just once. The chain couples TRBV6-5 to TRBJ2-7; 8 bases match TRBD2. The CDR3 runs 16 residues. Germline V gives CDR1 MNHEY, CDR2 SVGAGI. After removal of 4 bases from V and 10 bases from J, the junction contained 18 bases not matched to a gene. The DNA of the CDR3 is TGTGCCAGCAGTTCAGGGTCGGACGGGACTAGATCAGCACAGTACTTC. Translated, it gives CASSSGSDGTRSAQYF.